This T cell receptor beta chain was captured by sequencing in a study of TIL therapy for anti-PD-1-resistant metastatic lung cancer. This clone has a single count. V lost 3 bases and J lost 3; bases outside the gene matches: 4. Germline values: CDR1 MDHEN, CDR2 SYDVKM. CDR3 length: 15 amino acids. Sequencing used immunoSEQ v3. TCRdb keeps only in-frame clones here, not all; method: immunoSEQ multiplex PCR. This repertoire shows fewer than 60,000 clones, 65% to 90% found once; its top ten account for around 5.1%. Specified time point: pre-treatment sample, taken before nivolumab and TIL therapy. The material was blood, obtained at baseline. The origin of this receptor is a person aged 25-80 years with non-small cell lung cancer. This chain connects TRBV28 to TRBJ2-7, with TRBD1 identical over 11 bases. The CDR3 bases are TGTGCCAGCAGTTTTGGCGGGACAGGGGGCTACGAGCAGTACTTC. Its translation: CASSFGGTGGYEQYF.